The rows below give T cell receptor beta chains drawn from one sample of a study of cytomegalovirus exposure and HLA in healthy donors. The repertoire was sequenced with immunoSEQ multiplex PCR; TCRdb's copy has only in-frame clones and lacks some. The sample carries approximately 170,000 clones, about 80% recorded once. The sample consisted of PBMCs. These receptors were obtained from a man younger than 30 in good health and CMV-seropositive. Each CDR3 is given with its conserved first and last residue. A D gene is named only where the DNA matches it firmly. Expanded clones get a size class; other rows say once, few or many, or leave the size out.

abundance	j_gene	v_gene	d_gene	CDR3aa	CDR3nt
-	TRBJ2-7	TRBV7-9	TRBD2	CASSFNSGSHEQYF	TGTGCCAGCAGCTTTAATAGCGGGAGCCACGAGCAGTACTTC
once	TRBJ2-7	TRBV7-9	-	CASSLCYEQYF	TGTGCCAGCAGCCTCTGCTACGAGCAGTACTTC
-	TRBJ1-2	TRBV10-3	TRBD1	CAIREDDRAVYGYTF	TGTGCCATCAGGGAAGATGACAGGGCGGTATATGGCTACACCTTC
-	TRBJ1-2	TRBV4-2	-	CASSQDSPRSGYTF	TGTGCCAGCAGCCAAGATTCTCCCCGCAGTGGCTACACCTTC
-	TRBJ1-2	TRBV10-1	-	CARQGWYGYTF	TGCGCCAGGCAGGGGTGGTATGGCTACACCTTC
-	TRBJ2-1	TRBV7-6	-	CASSYSQPSYNEQFF	TGTGCCAGCAGTTATAGTCAACCGTCCTACAATGAGCAGTTCTTC
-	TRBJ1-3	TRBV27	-	CASSLGGLGNTIYF	TGTGCCAGCAGTTTGGGAGGGCTCGGAAACACCATATATTTT
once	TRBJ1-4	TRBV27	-	CASSFQLAGREKLFF	TGTGCCAGCAGTTTCCAACTGGCAGGGCGTGAAAAACTGTTTTTT
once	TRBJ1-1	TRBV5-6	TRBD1	CASSLAKDRAKDTEAFF	TGTGCCAGCAGCTTGGCCAAGGACAGGGCGAAGGACACTGAAGCTTTCTTT
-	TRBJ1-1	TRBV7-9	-	CASSSAGRSEAFF	TGTGCCAGCAGCTCGGCAGGGAGGTCGGAAGCTTTCTTT
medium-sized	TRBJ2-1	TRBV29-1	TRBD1	CSVEVWDSSYNEQFF	TGCAGCGTTGAAGTCTGGGACAGCTCCTACAATGAGCAGTTCTTC
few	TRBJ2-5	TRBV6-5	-	CASSYSLASPETQYF	TGTGCCAGCAGTTATAGCCTAGCTTCCCCAGAGACCCAGTACTTC
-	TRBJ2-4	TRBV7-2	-	CASSLVGQSKNIQYF	TGTGCCAGCAGCTTAGTTGGGCAGTCCAAAAACATTCAGTACTTC
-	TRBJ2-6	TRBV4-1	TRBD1	CASSQVWTGGDGANVLTF	TGCGCCAGCAGCCAAGTATGGACAGGGGGCGATGGGGCCAACGTCCTGACTTTC
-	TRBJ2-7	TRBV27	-	CASSDGVEYEQYF	TGTGCCAGCAGCGACGGGGTGGAGTACGAGCAGTACTTC
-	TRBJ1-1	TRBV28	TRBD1	CASSSPGQGRTEAFF	TGTGCCAGCAGTTCACCGGGACAGGGAAGGACTGAAGCTTTCTTT
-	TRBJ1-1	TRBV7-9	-	CASSLGSGARDTEAFF	TGTGCCAGCAGCCTGGGATCAGGGGCTCGGGACACTGAAGCTTTCTTT
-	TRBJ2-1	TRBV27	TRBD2	CASSSLTGLVGNEQFF	TGTGCCAGCAGTTCTTTAACCGGACTAGTTGGGAATGAGCAGTTCTTC
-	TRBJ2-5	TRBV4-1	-	CASSQVLAYQETQYF	TGCGCCAGCAGCCAAGTACTAGCCTATCAAGAGACCCAGTACTTC
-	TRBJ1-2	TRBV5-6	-	CASSSDNPLLHTAF	TGTGCCAGCAGCTCCGACAACCCTCTTCTACACACCGCCTTC
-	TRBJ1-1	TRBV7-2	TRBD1	CASSFRGTPEAFF	TGTGCCAGCAGCTTCAGGGGGACCCCTGAAGCTTTCTTT
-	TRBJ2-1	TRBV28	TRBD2	CASSLGLAGGLSYNEQFF	TGTGCCAGCAGTTTGGGACTAGCGGGAGGGCTTTCCTACAATGAGCAGTTCTTC
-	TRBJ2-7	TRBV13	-	CASSFSLKPYEQYF	TGTGCCAGCAGCTTTTCCCTCAAACCCTACGAGCAGTACTTC
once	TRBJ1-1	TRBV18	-	CASSPNERTEAFF	TGTGCCAGCTCACCCAACGAGCGCACTGAAGCTTTCTTT
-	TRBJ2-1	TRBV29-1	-	CSVTSPSISYNEQFF	TGCAGCGTTACGAGCCCTTCCATCTCCTACAATGAGCAGTTCTTC
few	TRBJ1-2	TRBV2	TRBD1	CASNIGQGMAIVYGYTF	TGTGCCAGCAACATAGGACAGGGGATGGCTATAGTCTATGGCTACACCTTC
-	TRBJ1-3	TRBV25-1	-	CASSDPLDSTGNTIYF	TGTGCCAGCAGTGACCCCCTTGACAGCACTGGAAACACCATATATTTT
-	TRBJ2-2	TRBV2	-	CASSWAVGGELFF	TGTGCCAGCAGTTGGGCAGTCGGCGGGGAGCTGTTTTTT
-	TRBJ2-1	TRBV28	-	CASSLTGFSYNEQFF	TGTGCCAGCAGTTTGACCGGGTTTAGCTACAATGAGCAGTTCTTC
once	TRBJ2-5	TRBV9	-	CASSVGSGGAGETQYF	TGTGCCAGCAGCGTGGGGAGTGGGGGGGCCGGGGAGACCCAGTACTTC
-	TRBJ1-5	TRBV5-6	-	CASSSGAGGNQPQHF	TGTGCCAGCAGCTCTGGGGCAGGTGGAAATCAGCCCCAGCATTTT
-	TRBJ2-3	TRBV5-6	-	CASSLGGKDTQYF	TGTGCCAGCAGCTTGGGAGGGAAAGATACGCAGTATTTT
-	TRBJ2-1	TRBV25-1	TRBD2	CASSESGTSGRKGQFF	TGTGCCAGCAGTGAATCAGGGACTAGCGGGAGGAAGGGGCAGTTCTTC
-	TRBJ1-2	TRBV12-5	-	CASGLVAGQPRANYGYTF	TGTGCTAGTGGTTTGGTAGCGGGACAACCAAGAGCTAACTATGGCTACACCTTC
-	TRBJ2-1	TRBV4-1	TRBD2	CASSQEGTSGNYNEQFF	TGCGCCAGCAGCCAAGAGGGGACTAGCGGCAACTACAATGAGCAGTTCTTC
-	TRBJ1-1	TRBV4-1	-	CASSQFRGITEAFF	TGCGCCAGCAGCCAATTCCGAGGGATCACTGAAGCTTTCTTT
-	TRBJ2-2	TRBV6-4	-	CASSDSYGTGELFF	TGTGCCAGCAGTGACTCGTACGGCACCGGGGAGCTGTTTTTT
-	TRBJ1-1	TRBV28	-	CASRRSGEATEAFF	TGTGCCAGCAGGCGGTCAGGGGAAGCCACTGAAGCTTTCTTT
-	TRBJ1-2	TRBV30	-	CAWSVQVLNGYTF	TGTGCCTGGAGTGTCCAGGTTCTTAATGGCTACACCTTC
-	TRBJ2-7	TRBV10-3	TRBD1	CAISTRTGASYEQYF	TGTGCCATCAGTACGAGGACAGGGGCATCCTACGAGCAGTACTTC
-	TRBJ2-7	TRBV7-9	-	CASSAPPPPVNHEQYF	TGTGCCAGCAGCGCCCCTCCGCCCCCAGTAAACCACGAGCAGTACTTC
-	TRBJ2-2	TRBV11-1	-	CASSLGLGGSGELFF	TGTGCCAGCAGCTTAGGTCTGGGAGGATCCGGGGAGCTGTTTTTT
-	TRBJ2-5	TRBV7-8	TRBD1	CASSHGNRGRQETQYF	TGTGCCAGCAGCCACGGGAACAGGGGGCGGCAAGAGACCCAGTACTTC
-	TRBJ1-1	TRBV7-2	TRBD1	CASRRTGIREAFF	TGTGCCAGCAGAAGGACAGGGATACGAGAAGCTTTCTTT
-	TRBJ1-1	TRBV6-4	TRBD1	CASSPGTGNTEAFF	TGTGCCAGCAGTCCCGGGACAGGGAACACTGAAGCTTTCTTT
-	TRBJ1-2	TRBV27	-	CASATSAAGMRGYTF	TGTGCCAGCGCTACATCCGCCGCAGGGATGCGTGGCTACACCTTC
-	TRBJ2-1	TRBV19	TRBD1	CASSTSASGTGGNEQFF	TGTGCCAGTAGTACCTCCGCTTCCGGGACAGGGGGTAATGAGCAGTTCTTC
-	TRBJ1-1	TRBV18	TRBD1	CASSRQGDGEAFF	TGTGCCAGCTCCCGACAGGGGGATGGTGAAGCTTTCTTT
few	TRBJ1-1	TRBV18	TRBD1	CASSPQLTGERTEAFF	TGTGCCAGCTCACCACAATTAACAGGGGAGAGGACTGAAGCTTTCTTT
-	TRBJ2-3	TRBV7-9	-	CASSLGGLATVTDTQYF	TGTGCCAGCAGCTTAGGAGGTCTTGCGACCGTCACAGATACGCAGTATTTT
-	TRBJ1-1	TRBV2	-	CASSVPPANRAFF	TGTGCCAGCAGTGTCCCCCCCGCGAACCGAGCTTTCTTT
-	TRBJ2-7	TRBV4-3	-	CASSQDPASEQYF	TGCGCCAGCAGCCAAGACCCAGCGTCCGAGCAGTACTTC
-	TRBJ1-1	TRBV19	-	CASSIGAGLDTEAFF	TGTGCCAGTAGTATCGGGGCGGGATTAGACACTGAGGCTTTCTTT
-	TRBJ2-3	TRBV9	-	CASSVAGTDTQYF	TGTGCCAGCAGCGTTGCGGGCACAGATACGCAGTATTTT